These 14 T cell receptor beta chains were sequenced from one sample in a study of blood T cell repertoires in COVID-19. TCRdb keeps only in-frame clones here, not all; method: immunoSEQ multiplex PCR. Here the sample spans just over 60,000 clones, approximately 79% being singletons. The sample consisted of peripheral blood. The receptors stem from a woman of 80 years or more with active or convalescent COVID-19.

This chain connects TRBV7-6 to TRBJ1-1, with 11 bases that match TRBD1. CDR3 length: 21 amino acids. The ends lost 4 bases at V and 1 base at J; junction bases unmatched: 20. From germline, CDR1 is SGHVS and CDR2 FNYEAQ. As DNA, the CDR3 is TGTGCCAGCAGCTCTAGAGGGTTCTCTGGACAGGGGGCTCGGGGGAACACTGAAGCTTTCTTT. Translated: CASSSRGFSGQGARGNTEAFF.

This clone was seen only once. The chain recombines TRBV18 with TRBJ1-2, with 7 positions matching TRBD1. There are 17 residues in the CDR3. J gave up 3 bases and V 2 bases, and 12 bases lay outside the gene matches. CDR1 is KGHSH and CDR2 is LQKENI in the germline V gene. CDR3 in DNA: TGTGCCAGCTCACCAACGACAGGGAGGACTGTGGACTATGGCTACACCTTC. Translated: CASSPTTGRTVDYGYTF.

This chain links TRBV11-2 with TRBJ2-7, with a possible D match to TRBD2 (5 bases). This CDR3 has 13 residues. Germline V CDR1 and CDR2: SGHAT, FQNNGV. Trimming stripped 5 bases from V and 2 bases from J, with 10 bases between. The CDR3 DNA follows: TGTGCCAGCAGCCCCCGGGGAGCCTACGAGCAGTACTTC. It yields the protein CASSPRGAYEQYF.

The chain couples TRBV6-5 to TRBJ1-1, with no clear D. V shed 2 bases and J shed 4 bases, with 11 bases lying between them. CDR3 length: 14 amino acids. Per germline, CDR1 MNHEY and CDR2 SVGAGI. The CDR3 is CASSYSRSGTEAFF. The CDR3, as DNA: TGTGCCAGCAGTTACAGCCGATCGGGCACTGAAGCTTTCTTT.

The V gene is TRBV6-5, the J gene TRBJ2-7; 9 bases match TRBD1. Germline V gene data show CDR1 as MNHEY and CDR2 as SVGAGI. This CDR3 is 15 amino acids long. J gave up 2 bases and V 5 bases, and 7 bases lay outside the gene matches. The CDR3 sequence is CASSRTGTGTYEQYF. CDR3 in DNA: TGTGCCAGCAGTAGGACCGGGACAGGGACCTACGAGCAGTACTTC.

The chain joins TRBV2 to TRBJ1-6; 7 bases are shared with TRBD1. V dropped 5 bases and J dropped 8; count of bases not matched to a gene: 9. This CDR3 comprises 15 residues. CDR1 SNHLY and CDR2 FYNNEI come from the germline V gene. As DNA, the CDR3 is TGTGCCAGCAGTCCGGACAGGTCGGGGGATTCACCCCTCCACTTT. Its translation: CASSPDRSGDSPLHF.

This clone has only one observation. The chain couples TRBV3-1 (or the pseudogene TRBV3-2) to TRBJ2-7; D might be TRBD1 (5 bases). V was trimmed by 0 bases and J by 1 base, leaving 10 bases between them. The CDR3 runs 15 residues. CDR1 is LGHDT and CDR2 is YNNKEL in the germline V gene (reference sequence). Here the CDR3 reads CASSQDPGHSYEQYF. CDR3 DNA: TGTGCCAGCAGCCAAGATCCCGGACATTCCTACGAGCAGTACTTC.

This chain uses TRBV5-4 with TRBJ2-3, with 7 bases that match TRBD1. This CDR3 comprises 16 residues. Trimming at V came to 3 bases and at J to 2 bases, leaving 9 bases not matched to a gene. Germline V lookup: CDR1 SGHNT, CDR2 YYREEE (reference sequence). The CDR3 region has the DNA TGTGCCAGCAGCTCCCCCCTACAGGGGACCACAGATACGCAGTATTTT. Translation gives CASSSPLQGTTDTQYF.

This clone was observed a few times. This sequence joins TRBV11-3 and TRBJ2-3; 10 nucleotides agree with TRBD2. Germline assignment: CDR1 SGHNT and CDR2 YENEEA. J gave up 6 bases and V 6 bases, and 9 bases lay outside the gene matches. This CDR3 is built from 15 residues. CDR3 loop: CASSPSGGATDTQYF. In nucleotides, the CDR3 is TGTGCCAGCAGTCCCAGCGGGGGGGCAACGGATACGCAGTATTTT.

The chain uses TRBV4-1 and TRBJ2-2, with 7 bases aligning to TRBD1. V shed 4 bases and J 0 bases; nucleotides not matched to a gene: 8. The CDR3 is 17 residues long. Germline values: CDR1 MGHRA, CDR2 YSYEKL. CDR3 region: CASSLTPGQPNTGELFF. The CDR3 coding sequence is TGCGCCAGCAGCCTAACCCCGGGACAGCCGAACACCGGGGAGCTGTTTTTT.

The rearrangement links TRBV29-1 to TRBJ2-5; 8 bases are shared with TRBD2. Germline CDR1 and CDR2: SQVTM and ANQGSEA. V dropped 1 base and J dropped 5; count of bases not matched to a gene: 6. The CDR3 spans 14 residues. The CDR3 loop reads CSVEGTSLGETQYF. Here the CDR3 DNA reads TGCAGCGTTGAAGGGACTAGCCTGGGGGAGACCCAGTACTTC.

Comments on this clone: One junction end does not reproduce the germline sequence, and a read error may be involved. The V gene is TRBV7-2, the J gene TRBJ2-2, with D unclear. Looked up from germline, CDR1 is SGHTA and CDR2 is FQGNSA. The CDR3 spans 16 residues. CDR3 in amino acids: CASSLAPRTTTRELFF. The CDR3 DNA follows: TGTGCCAGCAGCTTAGCGCCTAGAACAACCACCCGGGAGCTGTTTTTT. Using reference TRBV7-2 and TRBJ2-2 for the parts outside the CDR3, the full variable domain is GAGVSQSPSNKVTEKGKDVELRCDPISGHTALYWYRQSLGQGLEFLIYFQGNSAPDKSGLPSDRFSAERTGGSVSTLTIQRTQQEDSAVYLCASSLAPRTTTRELFFGEGSRLTVL.

In its sample, this clone was seen once. The rearrangement uses TRBV30 and TRBJ2-3, with 11 positions matching TRBD1. This CDR3 is 13 amino acids long. The germline V gene has CDR1 GTSNPN and CDR2 SVGIG (reference sequence). The V gene end was trimmed by 7 bases and the J gene end by 3 bases; junction bases not matched to a gene: 3. DNA for the CDR3: TGTGCCTCGGGACAGGGGGGAACAGATACGCAGTATTTT. Translated, it gives CASGQGGTDTQYF.

This clone was observed a few times. The chain employs TRBV2 and TRBJ1-5; TRBD1 aligns across 7 bases. The CDR3 is 13 amino acids. The V segment lost 6 bases and the J segment 7 bases; nucleotides outside the gene matches: 6. CDR1 SNHLY and CDR2 FYNNEI come from the germline V gene. For the CDR3, the DNA is TGTGCCAGCAGCGCGACAGGGAACCAGCCCCAGCATTTT. Residues: CASSATGNQPQHF.